Each of the 32 T cell receptor beta chains below was sequenced from the same sample in a study of T cell responses to AZD1222 COVID-19 vaccine. The repertoire was sequenced with immunoSEQ multiplex PCR; TCRdb's copy has only in-frame clones and lacks some. The sample yields around 190,000 clones, approximately 89% seen once. The sample here was peripheral blood, taken 28 days after the second AZD1222 dose. All receptors derive from an adult who received the AZD1222 COVID-19 vaccine.

This clone is a singleton in its sample. The V and J genes are TRBV7-8 and TRBJ2-1; tentatively, D is TRBD2 (6 bases). Germline CDR1 reads SGHVS; CDR2 reads FQNEAQ. The CDR3 is made up of 16 amino acids. The V gene lost 5 bases and the J gene lost 4 bases, with 18 bases spanning the gap. CDR3: CASSERLLAVYNEQFF. The CDR3 coding sequence is TGTGCCAGCAGCGAGAGGTTACTAGCTGTATACAATGAGCAGTTCTTC.

This clone was detected only once. This chain connects TRBV7-2 to TRBJ1-5, with a weak D call TRBD1 (5 bases). The CDR3 extends over 16 amino acids. V was trimmed by 3 bases and J by 1 base, leaving 13 bases between them. Germline values: CDR1 SGHTA, CDR2 FQGNSA. The CDR3 sequence is CASSLGPRGSNQPQHF. CDR3 in DNA: TGTGCCAGCAGCTTGGGTCCACGGGGGAGCAATCAGCCCCAGCATTTT.

J is TRBJ2-3 and V is TRBV13, with 7 nucleotides matching TRBD2. With 6 bases clipped from V and 6 bases from J, the junction kept 6 bases outside the gene matches. Germline CDR1 and CDR2: PRHDT and FYEKMQ (reference sequence). The CDR3 has 13 amino acids. The CDR3 is CASRGGSSDTQYF. The CDR3 region has the DNA TGTGCCAGCAGGGGCGGGAGTTCTGATACGCAGTATTTT.

J is TRBJ2-1 and V is TRBV9; 9 bases are a match to TRBD2. Germline V gene lookup returns CDR1 SGDLS and CDR2 YYNGEE. The junction had 3 bases not matched to a gene; V was cut back by 0 bases and J by 2 bases. This CDR3 has 16 residues. The CDR3 here is CASSVGASGAYNEQFF. The CDR3 nucleotides are TGTGCCAGCAGCGTAGGGGCTAGCGGGGCCTACAATGAGCAGTTCTTC.

The chain combines TRBV6-5 with TRBJ2-3; TRBD1 matches at 10 bases. Germline V CDR1 and CDR2: MNHEY, SVGAGI. J lost 6 bases, V lost 4 bases, and 4 bases had no gene match. This CDR3 has 14 amino acids. The CDR3 DNA reads TGTGCCAGCAGTTTTCGGACAGGGGGGGATACGCAGTATTTT. Protein: CASSFRTGGDTQYF.

CDR3 bases: TGTGCCAGCAGCTTAACCCGGACAGGGCGAAGCTCCTACGAGCAGTACTTC. Translating gives CASSLTRTGRSSYEQYF. The rearrangement uses TRBV7-8 and TRBJ2-7; 8 bases line up with TRBD1. This CDR3 has 17 amino acids. Germline loops: CDR1 SGHVS, CDR2 FQNEAQ. The V segment lost 2 bases and the J segment 0 bases; nucleotides outside the gene matches: 9.

This chain links TRBV5-1 with TRBJ1-2, with D unclear. Trimming took off 0 bases at V and 9 bases at J, with 18 bases between the two ends. Germline V gene sequence: CDR1 SGHRS, CDR2 YFSETQ. The CDR3 consists of 15 residues. The CDR3 DNA reads TGCGCCAGCAGCTTGGTTACGGGGAGTAGTACCAGCTACACCTTC. Translated, it gives CASSLVTGSSTSYTF.

The chain carries TRBV11-2 and TRBJ1-4; D is unresolved. Germline values: CDR1 SGHAT, CDR2 FQNNGV. This CDR3 contains 13 residues. V was shortened by 2 bases and J by 5 bases, with 6 bases between the two germline ends. This CDR3 is CASSLNRNEKLFF. CDR3 bases: TGTGCCAGCAGCTTAAACAGAAATGAAAAACTGTTTTTT.

The chain carries TRBV28 and TRBJ1-2, with D tentatively TRBD1 (5 bases). The CDR3 runs to 13 residues. Trimming removed 11 bases from V and 0 bases from J, with 13 bases in between. The germline CDR1 and CDR2 sequences are MDHEN and SYDVKM. CDR3 amino acids: CAANRPPNYGYTF. DNA of the CDR3: TGTGCCGCCAACAGGCCCCCTAACTATGGCTACACCTTC.

This rearrangement joins TRBV6-5 to TRBJ1-3; the D gene is possibly TRBD1 (6 bases). The CDR3 consists of 15 residues. Trimming removed 0 bases from V and 8 bases from J, with 14 bases in between. Germline lookup yields CDR1 MNHEY and CDR2 SVGAGI. CDR3 amino acids: CASSYSNRAGDTIYF. The CDR3 DNA is TGTGCCAGCAGTTACTCGAACAGGGCAGGGGACACCATATATTTT.

The CDR3 sequence: CASQRRGSTNEKLFF. CDR3 DNA sequence: TGTGCCAGCCAACGGAGGGGGTCAACTAATGAAAAACTGTTTTTT. The chain is built from TRBV6-5 and TRBJ1-4; weak D call: TRBD1 (6 bases). This CDR3 has 15 residues. V shed 8 bases and J shed 0 bases, with 13 bases lying between them. The germline gives CDR1 MNHEY, CDR2 SVGAGI.

The V and J genes are TRBV7-2 and TRBJ1-5; 10 nucleotides agree with TRBD1. Trimming removed 3 bases from V and 10 bases from J; junction bases left unmatched: 6. This CDR3 comprises 14 residues. The germline gives CDR1 SGHTA, CDR2 FQGNSA. DNA for the CDR3: TGTGCCAGCAGCTTCAGACAGGGGGCACAACCCCAGCATTTT. Protein sequence: CASSFRQGAQPQHF.

This chain joins TRBV5-1 and TRBJ2-7; D unresolved. The CDR3 covers 12 residues. Germline V CDR1 and CDR2: SGHRS, YFSETQ. V lost 0 bases, J lost 6 bases, and 7 bases lay in between. CDR3 amino acids: CASSLGPSEQYF. CDR3 DNA sequence: TGCGCCAGCAGCTTGGGACCCTCCGAGCAGTACTTC.

About this clone itself: In the same sample, other DNA sequences code for this CDR3. V usage is TRBV5-1 and J usage is TRBJ2-7; TRBD2 aligns across 11 bases. The CDR3 runs to 15 residues. The J segment lost 1 base and the V segment lost 4 bases, leaving 4 bases of the junction unmatched. Germline CDR1 is SGHRS and CDR2 is YFSETQ. The CDR3 is CASSLTSGISYEQYF. For the CDR3, the DNA is TGCGCCAGCAGCCTGACTAGCGGGATATCCTACGAGCAGTACTTC.

This sequence joins TRBV19 and TRBJ1-2; a weak D match, TRBD1 (5 bases). This CDR3 comprises 15 residues. V dropped 4 bases and J dropped 7 bases, with 19 bases sitting between them. Germline loops: CDR1 LNHDA, CDR2 SQIVND (reference sequence). The CDR3 DNA reads TGTGCCAGTAGTACCTGGGACCCTGGGGTGCGTGGCTACACCTTC. Translation gives CASSTWDPGVRGYTF.

The chain employs TRBV7-9 and TRBJ2-6, with unresolved D. Trimming shortened V by 5 bases and J by 1 base, and 9 bases separated the two germline ends. CDR1 SEHNR and CDR2 FQNEAQ come from the germline V gene (reference sequence). The CDR3 spans 15 residues. The CDR3 nucleotides read TGTGCCAGCAGCAGAACAGAGTCTGGGGCCAACGTCCTGACTTTC. Amino acids: CASSRTESGANVLTF. The entire variable domain, with the rest obtained from reference TRBV7-9 and TRBJ2-6, is as follows: DTGVSQNPRHKITKRGQNVTFRCDPISEHNRLYWYRQTLGQGPEFLTYFQNEAQLEKSRLLSDRFSAERPKGSFSTLEIQRTEQGDSAMYLCASSRTESGANVLTFGAGSRLTVL.

This chain uses TRBV6-5 with TRBJ1-4; a weak D match, TRBD1 (6 bases). The CDR3 is 13 residues long. CDR1 is MNHEY and CDR2 is SVGAGI in the germline V gene. V was cut by 2 bases and J by 15 bases, with 16 bases left in between. For the CDR3, the DNA is TGTGCCAGCAGTTACACCGGGCAGGGGATTATGTTTTTT. Translating gives CASSYTGQGIMFF.

This clone was found many times. The chain combines TRBV6-4 with TRBJ2-2, with D unclear. Germline V CDR1 and CDR2: MRHNA, SNTAGT. V was pared by 0 bases and J by 5 bases, with 7 bases between. This CDR3 is 14 amino acids long. CDR3 sequence: CASSDSLETGELFF. CDR3 nucleotides: TGTGCCAGCAGTGACTCTCTGGAGACCGGGGAGCTGTTTTTT.

The chain joins TRBV7-3 to TRBJ1-2; a possible D gene is TRBD1 (5 bases). Germline V gene sequence: CDR1 SGHTA, CDR2 FQGTGA. This CDR3 spans 16 amino acids. V gave up 0 bases and J gave up 6 bases, with 17 bases separating them. The CDR3 here is CASSLTFSPGPDGYTF. CDR3 sequence (DNA): TGTGCCAGCAGCTTAACGTTTTCCCCGGGGCCCGATGGCTACACCTTC.

This clone was detected once. The rearrangement uses TRBV7-9 and TRBJ2-5, with D maybe TRBD2 (6 bases). Germline V gives CDR1 SEHNR, CDR2 FQNEAQ (reference sequence). The CDR3 has 14 amino acids. Trimming removed 5 bases from V and 3 bases from J, with 13 bases in between. The CDR3 here is CASSRPGDEETQYF. The CDR3 nucleotides read TGTGCCAGCAGCAGGCCGGGGGACGAAGAGACCCAGTACTTC.

This clone has only one observation. J is TRBJ1-2 and V is TRBV29-1; TRBD1 matches 7 bases. The CDR3 is 15 residues long. Germline-derived CDR1 and CDR2 are SQVTM and ANQGSEA. V lost 7 bases to trimming and J lost 4 bases; unmatched junction nucleotides: 15. CDR3 DNA: TGCAGCGCCGCGGGCAGGGGGGTGAGCGGCTATGGCTACACCTTC. Translating gives CSAAGRGVSGYGYTF.

This sequence joins TRBV7-2 and TRBJ2-7; weak D call: TRBD2 (7 bases). CDR1 and CDR2 (germline): SGHTA, FQGNSA. V gave up 2 bases and J gave up 3 bases, with 14 bases separating them. CDR3 length: 15 amino acids. The CDR3 coding sequence is TGTGCCAGCAGCTTAAGAGGGGGGGGTATCTACGAGCAGTACTTC. It specifies CASSLRGGGIYEQYF.

This rearrangement joins TRBV18 to TRBJ1-2; 7 bases line up with TRBD1. There are 14 residues in the CDR3. Trimming took 0 bases from V and 3 from J; bases not matched to a gene: 1. Per the germline V gene, CDR1 is KGHSH and CDR2 is LQKENI. The CDR3 sequence is CASSPPDRDYGYTF. The CDR3 bases are TGTGCCAGCTCACCACCCGACAGGGACTATGGCTACACCTTC.

V is TRBV7-9 and J is TRBJ1-5; weak D call: TRBD1 (5 bases). The germline CDR1 and CDR2 sequences are SEHNR and FQNEAQ (reference sequence). V was trimmed by 2 bases and J by 12 bases, leaving 14 bases between them. The CDR3 length is 13 residues. As DNA, the CDR3 is TGTGCCAGCAGCTTACTCTTGGGCGGGGGCCAGCATTTT. Translation gives CASSLLLGGGQHF.

V and J are TRBV4-1 and TRBJ2-7; the D is unclear. The CDR3 sequence is 12 residues long. V was cut by 0 bases and J by 4 bases, with 4 bases left in between. Germline V gives CDR1 MGHRA, CDR2 YSYEKL. CDR3 in amino acids: CASSQDEYEQYF. Here the CDR3 DNA reads TGCGCCAGCAGCCAAGATGAATACGAGCAGTACTTC.

CDR3 nucleotide sequence: TGTGCCAGCATCCCAGGGGGCACCAATACGCAGTATTTT. The encoded protein is CASIPGGTNTQYF. This chain joins TRBV25-1 and TRBJ2-3; 8 positions agree with TRBD1. Germline V gene sequence: CDR1 MGHDK, CDR2 SYGVNS. There are 13 residues in the CDR3. J was trimmed by 7 bases and V by 7 bases; bases with no gene match: 7.

The gene calls are TRBV7-8 and TRBJ2-1; no reliable D call. The germline V gene encodes CDR1 SGHVS and CDR2 FQNEAQ. V lost 2 bases to trimming and J lost 0 bases, with 8 bases between them. The CDR3 is 15 residues long. The CDR3 sequence: CASSLLDSSYNEQFF. The CDR3 DNA reads TGTGCCAGCAGCTTACTAGATTCCTCCTACAATGAGCAGTTCTTC.

This chain connects TRBV21-1 to TRBJ2-3; no DNA check was done on the table's D call, TRBD1. TRBV21-1 is marked as a pseudogene. The CDR3 runs 18 residues. In nucleotides, the CDR3 is TGTGCCAGCAGCACAGGGACAGGGGGCCTCGTCTGCACAGATACGCAGTATTTT. It translates to CASSTGTGGLVCTDTQYF.

V and J are TRBV11-2 and TRBJ2-7; TRBD1 aligns across 11 bases. The CDR3 runs to 18 residues. CDR1 SGHAT and CDR2 FQNNGV come from the germline V gene. J was trimmed by 4 bases and V by 3 bases; bases with no gene match: 14. In DNA form, the CDR3 reads TGTGCCAGCAGCTTTACGGGGCTTGGGGACAGGGGGATGTACGAGCAGTACTTC. Translation gives CASSFTGLGDRGMYEQYF.

This clone showed up just once. The V call is TRBV29-1, the J call TRBJ2-3; D gene uncertain. This CDR3 has 14 amino acids. CDR1 SQVTM and CDR2 ANQGSEA come from the germline V gene. V lost 4 bases to trimming and J lost 1 base, with 12 bases between them. CDR3 in amino acids: CSVVSDWGTDTQYF. Here the CDR3 DNA reads TGCAGCGTTGTTTCCGACTGGGGCACAGATACGCAGTATTTT.

V is TRBV7-9 and J is TRBJ1-1; tentative D call: TRBD1 (6 bases). The CDR3 length is 15 residues. Trimming left V 4 bases short and J 4 bases short, with 16 bases between. CDR1 SEHNR and CDR2 FQNEAQ come from the germline V gene (reference sequence). Here the CDR3 reads CASSSEGVGSTEAFF. The CDR3 nucleotides read TGTGCCAGCAGCTCCGAGGGGGTAGGAAGCACTGAAGCTTTCTTT. Filled out from reference TRBV7-9 and TRBJ1-1, the complete variable domain reads DTGVSQNPRHKITKRGQNVTFRCDPISEHNRLYWYRQTLGQGPEFLTYFQNEAQLEKSRLLSDRFSAERPKGSFSTLEIQRTEQGDSAMYLCASSSEGVGSTEAFFGQGTRLTVV.

This chain joins TRBV5-1 and TRBJ1-2, with D tentatively TRBD1 (5 bases). This CDR3 is built from 13 residues. The V and J ends lost 0 bases and 6 bases respectively, with 9 bases between them. Germline V gene data show CDR1 as SGHRS and CDR2 as YFSETQ. This CDR3 reads CASSLAQGNGYTF. CDR3 in DNA: TGCGCCAGCAGCTTGGCCCAGGGAAATGGCTACACCTTC.